One and the same sample provided the 16 T cell receptor beta chains below, sequenced in a study of CD8 T cells in ankylosing spondylitis. One entry per CDR3 protein results from TCRdb running MiXCR on the 5' RACE reads. The sample shows 200,000 to 300,000 distinct CDR3 sequences, under 12% of them seen only once. Input material: blood, either unsorted or a sorted T cell fraction (not recorded which). These TCRs come from a male donor with ankylosing spondylitis or in good health (not recorded which).

This clonotype was observed at least ten times. This rearrangement joins TRBV6-1 to TRBJ2-1; TRBD1 agrees at 7 bases. Germline assignment: CDR1 MNHNS and CDR2 SASEGT. This CDR3 contains 14 residues. Trimming took 5 bases from V and 2 from J; bases not matched to a gene: 3. CDR3 amino acids: CASSRDSTYNEQFF. CDR3 DNA: TGTGCCAGCAGTCGGGACAGCACCTACAATGAGCAGTTCTTC.

This clonotype was seen more than once but under ten times. V and J are TRBV4-1 and TRBJ2-3, with TRBD2 matching 12 bases. The germline CDR1 and CDR2 sequences are MGHRA and YSYEKL. The CDR3 spans 19 residues. J gave up 4 bases and V 0 bases, and 11 bases lay outside the gene matches. This chain's CDR3 is CASSQDQKRASGGADTQYF. In nucleotides, the CDR3 is TGCGCCAGCAGCCAAGATCAGAAGCGGGCTAGCGGGGGGGCAGATACGCAGTATTTT.

Only a few counts were recorded for this clonotype. The chain links TRBV3-1 to TRBJ2-3, with a weak D call TRBD1 (6 bases). The CDR3 extends over 14 amino acids. The V gene's germline CDR1 is LGHDT and CDR2 YNNKEL (reference sequence). V lost 0 bases to trimming and J lost 6 bases, with 10 bases between them. The CDR3 protein is CASSQDRQGDTQYF. For the CDR3, the DNA is TGTGCCAGCAGCCAAGATCGCCAGGGGGATACGCAGTATTTT.

V is TRBV29-1 and J is TRBJ2-5, with 8 bases matching TRBD2. The CDR3 contains 14 residues. The V gene end was trimmed by 6 bases and the J gene end by 4 bases; junction bases not matched to a gene: 10. Per germline, CDR1 SQVTM and CDR2 ANQGSEA. The CDR3 here is CSVGRGARGETQYF. CDR3 in DNA: TGCAGCGTGGGGCGGGGGGCAAGAGGAGAGACCCAGTACTTC.

The chain joins TRBV30 to TRBJ2-1; D unresolved. The CDR3 is 13 residues long. Trimming removed 0 bases from V and 6 bases from J, with 9 bases in between. Per the germline V gene, CDR1 is GTSNPN and CDR2 is SVGIG (reference sequence). The CDR3 DNA is TGTGCCTGGAGTGTAGGGCTAGGCAATGAGCAGTTCTTC. Translating gives CAWSVGLGNEQFF.

This clonotype was detected many times. V gene TRBV25-1 combines with J gene TRBJ1-4; tentatively, D is TRBD1 (5 bases). The V gene lost 3 bases and the J gene lost 5 bases, with 13 bases spanning the gap. This CDR3 has 15 amino acids. CDR1 and CDR2 (germline): MGHDK, SYGVNS. The CDR3 DNA is TGTGCCAGCAGTGATAACCGGGGGGGAAATGAAAAACTGTTTTTT. Its protein is CASSDNRGGNEKLFF.

This clonotype was observed a handful of times. The chain employs TRBV7-2 and TRBJ2-3, with 8 bases lining up with TRBD2. The V gene end was trimmed by 5 bases and the J gene end by 4 bases; junction bases not matched to a gene: 8. Germline V gene lookup returns CDR1 SGHTA and CDR2 FQGNSA. This CDR3 has 15 amino acids. The CDR3 region has the DNA TGTGCCAGCAGCCTCCTTGGAGCGGGAGCAGATACGCAGTATTTT. Its translation: CASSLLGAGADTQYF.

This clonotype has a count of ten or more. The genes are TRBV27 and TRBJ2-3; D might be TRBD2 (5 bases). CDR3 length: 16 amino acids. Germline CDR1 reads MNHEY; CDR2 reads SMNVEV (reference sequence). The ends were cut back, 1 base at V and 6 bases at J, with 17 bases in the middle. CDR3 protein: CASSLWPPGLEDTQYF. The CDR3 region has the DNA TGTGCCAGCAGTTTATGGCCCCCCGGACTGGAGGATACGCAGTATTTT.

This clonotype has ten or more counts. The V gene is TRBV5-1, the J gene TRBJ2-1, with TRBD2 matching over 9 bases. Germline loops: CDR1 SGHRS, CDR2 YFSETQ. This CDR3 contains 14 residues. J gave up 8 bases and V 5 bases, and 8 bases lay outside the gene matches. The CDR3 loop is CASRDLAGSDEQFF. The CDR3 DNA reads TGCGCCAGCAGAGATCTAGCGGGGTCCGATGAGCAGTTCTTC.

The sample holds many counts of this clonotype. The CDR3 nucleotides read TGTGCCAGCAGCTTAACGATCGGGGAGCTGTTTTTT. Encoded protein: CASSLTIGELFF. The chain has TRBV5-6 and TRBJ2-2; D is uncertain. The V and J ends lost 2 bases and 7 bases respectively, with 6 bases between them. The CDR3 sequence is 12 residues long. The germline CDR1 and CDR2 sequences are SGHDT and YYEEEE.

This clonotype was seen ten or more times. J is TRBJ1-5 and V is TRBV12-3 or TRBV12-4; weak D call: TRBD1 (5 bases). CDR3 length: 12 amino acids. V shed 7 bases and J shed 9 bases, with 13 bases lying between them. The CDR3 bases are TGTGCCAGCACCTCCAGTGGGGGGCCCCAGCATTTT. Translated: CASTSSGGPQHF.

In its sample, this clonotype was seen many times. The chain combines TRBV28 with TRBJ2-7, with D perhaps TRBD2 (6 bases). This CDR3 spans 15 amino acids. Germline V lookup: CDR1 MDHEN, CDR2 SYDVKM. V shed 6 bases and J shed 3 bases, with 18 bases lying between them. CDR3 sequence (DNA): TGTGCCAGCAGCCCCTTCGGAGGGGCGAACTACGAGCAGTACTTC. This gives the protein CASSPFGGANYEQYF.

The chain couples TRBV6-5 to TRBJ1-1; the D gene is possibly TRBD1 (5 bases). CDR3 length: 15 residues. Trimming removed 4 bases from V and 0 bases from J, with 12 bases in between. CDR1 MNHEY and CDR2 SVGAGI come from the germline V gene. The CDR3, as DNA: TGTGCCAGCAGTTCGGACATACAACTGAACACTGAAGCTTTCTTT. As protein: CASSSDIQLNTEAFF.

This clonotype was recorded at least ten times. The chain links TRBV5-1 to TRBJ1-1; a weak D match, TRBD1 (6 bases). Per the germline V gene, CDR1 is SGHRS and CDR2 is YFSETQ. V was clipped by 3 bases and J by 1 base, with 10 bases between them. The CDR3 has 14 residues. The CDR3 reads CASSSRTANTEAFF. As DNA, the CDR3 is TGCGCCAGCAGCTCCCGGACAGCGAACACTGAAGCTTTCTTT.

This clonotype was seen only a few times. Relative to the germline gene, one junction end is altered; a read error may explain this. The chain has TRBV12-3 or TRBV12-4 and TRBJ1-1; the D gene is possibly TRBD1 (5 bases). This CDR3 is built from 12 residues. CDR3 nucleotide sequence: TGCGCTCAATCCCTACAGGACACTGAAGCTTTCTTT. Encoded protein: CAQSLQDTEAFF.

The chain uses TRBV30 and TRBJ2-3; D is unresolved. Trimming pared 4 bases from V and 4 bases from J, leaving 12 bases between. Germline CDR1 is GTSNPN and CDR2 is SVGIG (reference sequence). The CDR3 spans 13 residues. The CDR3 DNA reads as TGTGCCTGGAATCAACTCTTCGCAGATACGCAGTATTTT. Encoded protein: CAWNQLFADTQYF.